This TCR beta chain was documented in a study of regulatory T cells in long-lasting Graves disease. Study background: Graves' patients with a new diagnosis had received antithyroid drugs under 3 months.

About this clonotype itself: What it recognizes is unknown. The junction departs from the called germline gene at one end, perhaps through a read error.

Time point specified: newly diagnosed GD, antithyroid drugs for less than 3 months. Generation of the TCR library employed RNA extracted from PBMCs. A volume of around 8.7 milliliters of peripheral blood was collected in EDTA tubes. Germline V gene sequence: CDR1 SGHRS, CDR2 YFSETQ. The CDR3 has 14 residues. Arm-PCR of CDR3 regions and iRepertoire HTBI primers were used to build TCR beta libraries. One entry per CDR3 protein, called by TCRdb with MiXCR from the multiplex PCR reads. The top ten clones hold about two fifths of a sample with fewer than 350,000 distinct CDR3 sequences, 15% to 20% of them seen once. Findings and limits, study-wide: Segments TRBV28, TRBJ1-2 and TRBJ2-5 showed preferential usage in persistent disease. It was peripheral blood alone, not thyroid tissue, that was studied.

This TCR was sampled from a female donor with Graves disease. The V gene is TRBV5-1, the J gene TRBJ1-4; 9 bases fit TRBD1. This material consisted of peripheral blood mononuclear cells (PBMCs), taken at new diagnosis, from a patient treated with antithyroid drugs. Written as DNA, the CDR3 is TGTGCCAGCAGCTGGGACAGGGCTAATGAAAAACTGTTTTTT. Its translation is CASSWDRANEKLFF.